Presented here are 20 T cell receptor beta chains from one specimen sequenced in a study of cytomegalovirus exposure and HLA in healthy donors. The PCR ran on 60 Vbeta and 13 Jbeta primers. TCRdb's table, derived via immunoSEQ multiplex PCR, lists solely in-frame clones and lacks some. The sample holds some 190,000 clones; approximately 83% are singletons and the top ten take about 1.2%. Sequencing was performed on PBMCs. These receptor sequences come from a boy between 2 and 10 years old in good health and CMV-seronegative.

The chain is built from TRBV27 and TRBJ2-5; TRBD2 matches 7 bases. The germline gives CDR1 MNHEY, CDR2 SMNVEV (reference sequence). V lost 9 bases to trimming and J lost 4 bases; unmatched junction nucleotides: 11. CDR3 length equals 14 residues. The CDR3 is CARPNGGRLETQYF. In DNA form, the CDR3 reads TGTGCCAGACCTAACGGGGGGAGGCTAGAGACCCAGTACTTC.

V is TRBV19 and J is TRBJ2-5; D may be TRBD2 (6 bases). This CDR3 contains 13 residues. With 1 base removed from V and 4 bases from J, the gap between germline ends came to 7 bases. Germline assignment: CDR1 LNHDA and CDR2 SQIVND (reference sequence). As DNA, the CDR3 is TGTGCCAGTAGTATAGCAGCGGGAGAGACCCAGTACTTC. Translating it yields CASSIAAGETQYF.

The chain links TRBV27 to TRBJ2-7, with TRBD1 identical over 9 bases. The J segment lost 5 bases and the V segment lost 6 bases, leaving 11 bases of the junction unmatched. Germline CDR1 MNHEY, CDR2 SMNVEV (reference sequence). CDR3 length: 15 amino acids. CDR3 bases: TGTGCCAGCAGCCCTTGGGGGGGACAGGGCCACGAGCAGTACGTC. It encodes CASSPWGGQGHEQYV.

The CDR3 is CASTNQAEDEQFF. CDR3 bases: TGTGCCAGCACCAACCAAGCGGAAGATGAGCAGTTCTTC. The rearrangement joins TRBV13 to TRBJ2-1; D might be TRBD2 (5 bases). Trimming removed 7 bases at V and 8 bases at J, with 15 bases between. Germline loops: CDR1 PRHDT, CDR2 FYEKMQ (reference sequence). CDR3 length equals 13 residues.

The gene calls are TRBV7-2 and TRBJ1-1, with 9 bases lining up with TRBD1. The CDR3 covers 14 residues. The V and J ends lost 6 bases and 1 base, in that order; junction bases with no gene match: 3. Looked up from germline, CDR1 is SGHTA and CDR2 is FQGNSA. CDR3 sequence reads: CASRQDRGNTEAFF. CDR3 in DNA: TGTGCCAGCAGACAGGACAGGGGGAACACTGAAGCTTTCTTT.

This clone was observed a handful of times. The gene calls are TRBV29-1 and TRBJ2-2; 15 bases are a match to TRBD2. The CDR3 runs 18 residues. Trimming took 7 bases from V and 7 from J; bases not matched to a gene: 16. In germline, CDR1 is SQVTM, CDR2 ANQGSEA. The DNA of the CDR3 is TGCAGCGCTTATGGACTAGCGGGAGGGCCCCTTCTTGGCGGGGAGCTGTTTTTT. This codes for CSAYGLAGGPLLGGELFF.

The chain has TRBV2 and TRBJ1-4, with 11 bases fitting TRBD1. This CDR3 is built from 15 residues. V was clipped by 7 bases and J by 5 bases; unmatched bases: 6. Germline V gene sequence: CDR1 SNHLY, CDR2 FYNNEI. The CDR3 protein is CASNSGDRGNEKLFF. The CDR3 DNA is TGTGCCAGCAACTCCGGGGACAGGGGGAATGAAAAACTGTTTTTT.

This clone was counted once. This chain's CDR3 is CSARTGTVEFF. The CDR3 DNA sequence: TGCAGTGCTAGGACCGGGACTGTGGAGTTCTTC. V and J are TRBV20-1 and TRBJ2-1, with D perhaps matching TRBD2 (6 bases). The CDR3 has 11 amino acids. Per germline, CDR1 DFQATT and CDR2 SNEGSKA (reference sequence). V was pared by 3 bases and J by 14 bases, with 14 bases between.

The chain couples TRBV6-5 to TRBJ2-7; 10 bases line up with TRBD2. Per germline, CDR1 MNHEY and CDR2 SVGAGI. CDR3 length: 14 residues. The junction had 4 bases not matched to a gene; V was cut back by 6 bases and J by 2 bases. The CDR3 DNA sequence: TGTGCCAGCAGACTAGCGGGATCAACCTACGAGCAGTACTTC. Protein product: CASRLAGSTYEQYF.

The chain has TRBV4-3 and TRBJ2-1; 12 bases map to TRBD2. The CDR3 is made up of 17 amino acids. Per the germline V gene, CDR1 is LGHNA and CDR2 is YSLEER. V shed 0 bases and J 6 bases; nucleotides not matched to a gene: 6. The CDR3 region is CASSQDLAGGPINEQFF. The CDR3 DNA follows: TGCGCCAGCAGCCAAGATCTAGCGGGAGGGCCAATCAATGAGCAGTTCTTC.

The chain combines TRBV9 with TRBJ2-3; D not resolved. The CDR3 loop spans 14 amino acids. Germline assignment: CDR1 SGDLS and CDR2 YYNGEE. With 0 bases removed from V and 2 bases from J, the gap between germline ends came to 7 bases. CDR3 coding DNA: TGTGCCAGCAGCGTAGCCCAAAACACAGATACGCAGTATTTT. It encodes CASSVAQNTDTQYF.

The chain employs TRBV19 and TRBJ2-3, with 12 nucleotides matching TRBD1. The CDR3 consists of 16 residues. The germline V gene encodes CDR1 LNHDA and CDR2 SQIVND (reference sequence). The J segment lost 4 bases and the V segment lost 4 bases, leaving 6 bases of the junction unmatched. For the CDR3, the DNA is TGTGCCAGTAGTAGCACCGGGACAGGGGGCGCAGATACGCAGTATTTT. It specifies CASSSTGTGGADTQYF.

The CDR3 DNA is TGTGCCAGCAGTGTTGGGCCAGCGGGAGCTTTCTTT. Translating gives CASSVGPAGAFF. The chain employs TRBV2 and TRBJ1-1; D is uncertain. There are 12 residues in the CDR3. With 4 bases removed from V and 10 bases from J, the gap between germline ends came to 13 bases. The germline CDR1 and CDR2 sequences are SNHLY and FYNNEI.

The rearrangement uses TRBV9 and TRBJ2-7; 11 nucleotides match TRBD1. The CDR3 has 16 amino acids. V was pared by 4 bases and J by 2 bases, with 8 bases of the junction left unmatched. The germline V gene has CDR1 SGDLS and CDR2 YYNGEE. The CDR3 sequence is CASSPRTGGAPYEQYF. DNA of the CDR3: TGTGCCAGCAGCCCCAGGACAGGGGGCGCCCCCTACGAGCAGTACTTC.

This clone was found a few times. CDR3 protein: CASSQKVTGTSGMWIEQFF. Written as DNA, the CDR3 is TGCGCCAGCAGCCAAAAAGTCACCGGGACTAGCGGGATGTGGATTGAGCAGTTCTTC. V and J are TRBV4-1 and TRBJ2-1; 13 nucleotides match TRBD2. This CDR3 is built from 19 residues. Germline-derived CDR1 and CDR2 are MGHRA and YSYEKL. V shed 2 bases, J shed 9 bases, and the junction held 16 bases outside the gene matches.

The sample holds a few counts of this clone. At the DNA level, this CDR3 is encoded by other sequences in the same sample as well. In nucleotides, the CDR3 is TGTGCCTGGAGTCGGGGGAGCTCCTACAATGAGCAGTTCTTC. Residues: CAWSRGSSYNEQFF. The chain employs TRBV30 and TRBJ2-1; D possibly corresponds to TRBD2 (6 bases). Germline-derived CDR1 and CDR2 are GTSNPN and SVGIG (reference sequence). This CDR3 is built from 14 residues. With 2 bases removed from V and 0 bases from J, the gap between germline ends came to 8 bases.

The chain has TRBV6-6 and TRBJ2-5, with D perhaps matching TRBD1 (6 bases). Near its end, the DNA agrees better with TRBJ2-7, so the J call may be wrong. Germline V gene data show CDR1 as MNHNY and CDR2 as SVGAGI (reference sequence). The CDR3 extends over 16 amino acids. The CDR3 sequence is CASSYSDRRASYEQYF. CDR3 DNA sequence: TGTGCCAGCAGTTACTCGGACAGACGAGCTTCCTACGAGCAGTACTTC.

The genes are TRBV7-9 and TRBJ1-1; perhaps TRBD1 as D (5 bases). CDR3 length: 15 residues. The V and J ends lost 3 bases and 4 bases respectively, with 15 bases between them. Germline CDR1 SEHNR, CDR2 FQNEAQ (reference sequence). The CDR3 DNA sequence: TGTGCCAGCAGCTTGAGTCAGGGATTGGGCACTGAAGCTTTCTTT. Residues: CASSLSQGLGTEAFF.

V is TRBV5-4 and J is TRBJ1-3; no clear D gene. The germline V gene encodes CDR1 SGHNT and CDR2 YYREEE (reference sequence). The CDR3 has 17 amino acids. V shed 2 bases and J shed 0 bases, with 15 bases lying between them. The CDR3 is CASSFGSWANSGNTIYF. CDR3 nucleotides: TGTGCCAGCAGCTTTGGGTCGTGGGCCAACTCTGGAAACACCATATATTTT.

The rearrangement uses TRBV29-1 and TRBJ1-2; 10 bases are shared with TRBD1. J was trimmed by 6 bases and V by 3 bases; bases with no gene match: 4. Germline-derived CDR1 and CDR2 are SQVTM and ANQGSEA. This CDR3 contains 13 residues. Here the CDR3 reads CSVEGQGINGYTF. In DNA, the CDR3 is TGCAGCGTTGAGGGACAGGGGATCAATGGCTACACCTTC. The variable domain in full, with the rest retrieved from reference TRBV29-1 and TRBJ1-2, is SAVISQKPSRDICQRGTSLTIQCQVDSQVTMMFWYRQQPGQSLTLIATANQGSEATYESGFVIDKFPISRPNLTFSTLTVSNMSPEDSSIYLCSVEGQGINGYTFGSGTRLTVV.